Listed below are T cell receptor beta chains from one sample, sequenced in a study of a mutant IDH1 vaccine in newly diagnosed glioma. Their cognate antigens are unknown. Profiled with immunoSEQ multiplex PCR; TCRdb holds only in-frame clones, not every one. Altogether some 59,000 clones are present, around 89% being singletons, with the ten largest covering around 2%. Specimen: PBMCs, collected from a glioma patient whose treatment included an IDH1 peptide vaccine. The receptors originated from a man aged 40-50 years with glioma. Each CDR3 is given with its conserved first and last residue. The order of the fields is J gene, clone size, V gene, D gene, CDR3 protein, CDR3 DNA. D genes are given only for firm matches. Clone sizes are given selectively: once, few, many, or a class where the clone is expanded.

>TRBJ2-1|once|TRBV6-1|TRBD1
CASSETQGAYRSSYNEQFF
TGTGCCAGCAGTGAAACACAGGGGGCTTACAGGAGCTCCTACAATGAGCAGTTCTTC
>TRBJ1-1|NA|TRBV15|NA
CATSRDQEGGKAFF
TGTGCCACCAGCAGAGATCAGGAAGGGGGGAAAGCTTTCTTT
>TRBJ1-2|NA|TRBV7-9|NA
CASSLGEVNYGYTF
TGTGCCAGCAGCTTGGGAGAGGTTAACTATGGCTACACCTTC
>TRBJ1-2|NA|TRBV7-6|NA
CASSFLPDATGYTF
TGTGCCAGCAGCTTCCTACCCGATGCGACTGGCTACACCTTC
>TRBJ2-3|NA|TRBV15|TRBD1
CATSRTGSTDTQYF
TGTGCCACCAGCAGGACAGGGAGCACAGATACGCAGTATTTT
>TRBJ1-6|NA|TRBV18|TRBD1
CASSPTGEGNSPLHF
TGTGCCAGCTCACCGACAGGGGAAGGGAATTCACCCCTCCACTTT
>TRBJ2-3|NA|TRBV2|TRBD2
CASKSGGGNTQYF
TGTGCCAGCAAAAGTGGGGGGGGTAATACGCAGTATTTT
>TRBJ1-1|once|TRBV5-1|TRBD1
CASSPGTGSNTEAFF
TGCGCCAGCAGTCCCGGGACAGGTTCGAACACTGAAGCTTTCTTT
>TRBJ2-3|NA|TRBV11-2|NA
CASTIDGGRPTDTQYF
TGTGCCAGCACCATAGACGGGGGGCGGCCCACAGATACGCAGTATTTT
>TRBJ2-1|NA|TRBV7-2|NA
CASSLVGGGSYNEQFF
TGTGCCAGCAGCTTAGTAGGGGGAGGGTCCTACAATGAGCAGTTCTTC
>TRBJ1-5|NA|TRBV6-1|NA
CASSEFGQSNQPQHF
TGTGCCAGCAGTGAGTTTGGGCAGAGCAATCAGCCCCAGCATTTT
>TRBJ2-3|once|TRBV4-2|TRBD2
CASSRFPSGGGSTDTQYF
TGTGCCAGCAGCCGGTTTCCTAGCGGGGGGGGAAGCACAGATACGCAGTATTTT
>TRBJ2-5|NA|TRBV27|TRBD2
CASSLREGLAGGSPETQYF
TGTGCCAGCAGTTTAAGGGAGGGACTAGCGGGAGGGTCTCCGGAGACCCAGTACTTC
>TRBJ1-2|NA|TRBV15|TRBD1
CATSPDRGHGYTF
TGTGCCACCAGTCCCGACAGGGGACATGGCTACACCTTC
>TRBJ1-2|NA|TRBV5-1|NA
CASSLDDGRGGYTF
TGCGCCAGCAGCTTGGATGATGGGCGCGGTGGCTACACCTTC
>TRBJ2-5|NA|TRBV29-1|NA
CSVEGAGSQETQYF
TGCAGCGTTGAAGGTGCAGGGTCCCAAGAGACCCAGTACTTC
>TRBJ1-5|NA|TRBV10-1|NA
CASSDFSNQPQHF
TGCGCCAGCAGTGATTTTAGCAATCAGCCCCAGCATTTT
>TRBJ1-2|NA|TRBV5-1|NA
CASSPSGGLGYGYTF
TGCGCCAGCAGCCCTAGCGGGGGGCTGGGCTATGGCTACACCTTC